This TCR beta chain was sequenced during a study of blood T cell repertoires in COVID-19. Sequenced by immunoSEQ multiplex PCR; TCRdb stores in-frame clones only, minus some. The data show tens of thousands of clones, 89% seen once. Germline V lookup: CDR1 KGHSH, CDR2 LQKENI. This CDR3 is built from 14 residues. After removal of 4 bases from V and 2 bases from J, the junction contained 5 bases not matched to a gene. The sequence derives from a human donor in a cohort sampled during active COVID-19. The sequenced sample consisted of peripheral blood. The chain links TRBV18 to TRBJ2-7; 7 bases map to TRBD1. CDR3 coding DNA: TGTGCCAGCTCACAGAACAGGGGAGCCTACGAGCAGTACTTC. It encodes CASSQNRGAYEQYF.